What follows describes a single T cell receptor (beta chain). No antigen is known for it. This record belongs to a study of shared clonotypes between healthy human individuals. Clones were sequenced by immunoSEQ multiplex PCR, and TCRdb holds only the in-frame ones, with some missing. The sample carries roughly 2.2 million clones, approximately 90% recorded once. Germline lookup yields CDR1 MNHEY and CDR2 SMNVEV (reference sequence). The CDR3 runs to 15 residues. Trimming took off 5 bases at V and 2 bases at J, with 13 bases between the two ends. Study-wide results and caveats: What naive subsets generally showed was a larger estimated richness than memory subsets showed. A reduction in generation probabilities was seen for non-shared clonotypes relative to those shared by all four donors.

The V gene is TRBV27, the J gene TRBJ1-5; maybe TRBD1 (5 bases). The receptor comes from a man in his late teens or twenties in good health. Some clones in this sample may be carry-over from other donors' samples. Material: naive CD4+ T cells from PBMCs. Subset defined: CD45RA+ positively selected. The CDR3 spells CASSLGGTRNQPQHF. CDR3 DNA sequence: TGTGCCAGCAGTCTGGGGGGGACCCGCAATCAGCCCCAGCATTTT.